Listed here are 26 T cell receptor beta chains from one sample, sequenced in a study of early T cells in non-severe SARS-CoV-2 infection. MiXCR, run by TCRdb on the 5' RACE reads, gives a single entry per CDR3 protein. Counted here are some 82,000 distinct CDR3 sequences, 9% to 13% occurring once; the ten biggest clones make up under 3%. Sequencing input: whole blood. These TCRs come from an adult who was a healthcare worker with PCR-confirmed SARS-CoV-2 infection or an uninfected control (not recorded which).

This clonotype has at least ten counts. This rearrangement joins TRBV2 to TRBJ2-1, with D unclear. Trimming took 7 bases from V and 0 from J, leaving 7 bases between them. CDR3 length: 13 amino acids. Germline assignment: CDR1 SNHLY and CDR2 FYNNEI. Written as DNA, the CDR3 is TGTGCCAGCAAACCGAGCTCCTACAATGAGCAGTTCTTC. Amino acid sequence: CASKPSSYNEQFF.

This clonotype was counted only a few times. The chain employs TRBV29-1 and TRBJ1-1; D is unresolved. V was shortened by 0 bases and J by 5 bases, with 10 bases between the two germline ends. CDR1 is SQVTM, CDR2 ANQGSEA, per germline. The CDR3 is made up of 13 amino acids. This CDR3 is CSVEDHYRTEAFF. For the CDR3, the DNA is TGCAGCGTTGAAGATCATTATAGGACTGAAGCTTTCTTT.

The chain uses TRBV29-1 and TRBJ1-1; weak D call: TRBD1 (5 bases). This CDR3 contains 14 residues. Germline V gene lookup returns CDR1 SQVTM and CDR2 ANQGSEA. Trimming removed 7 bases from V and 2 bases from J, with 17 bases in between. The CDR3 loop reads CSGKVGTDNTEAFF. The CDR3 nucleotides read TGCAGCGGGAAGGTAGGGACGGACAACACTGAAGCTTTCTTT.

This clonotype was counted many times. The chain combines TRBV18 with TRBJ1-5; D call uncertain. Trimming took 3 bases from V and 5 from J, leaving 8 bases between them. Germline V gene data show CDR1 as KGHSH and CDR2 as LQKENI. The CDR3 is 13 residues long. CDR3 region: CASSPLEDQPQHF. CDR3 sequence (DNA): TGTGCCAGCTCACCGTTAGAGGATCAGCCCCAGCATTTT.

The sample holds a few counts of this clonotype. This sequence joins TRBV5-4 and TRBJ1-5; 7 bases line up with TRBD1. CDR3 length: 14 amino acids. V shed 2 bases, J shed 3 bases, and the junction held 2 bases outside the gene matches. The germline CDR1 and CDR2 sequences are SGHNT and YYREEE (reference sequence). This CDR3 reads CASSFTGDNQPQHF. The CDR3 DNA reads as TGTGCCAGCAGCTTTACAGGGGACAATCAGCCCCAGCATTTT.

This sequence joins TRBV11-2 and TRBJ2-4; weak D call: TRBD2 (6 bases). V was shortened by 6 bases and J by 0 bases, with 12 bases between the two germline ends. The CDR3 contains 15 residues. Germline V gene sequence: CDR1 SGHAT, CDR2 FQNNGV. The CDR3 region has the DNA TGTGCCAGCAGTCCAACGGGACTAGCCAAAAACATTCAGTACTTC. Its protein is CASSPTGLAKNIQYF.

In its sample, this clonotype was seen a few times. V usage is TRBV5-5 and J usage is TRBJ2-1, with a possible D match to TRBD2 (6 bases). The CDR3 is 15 residues long. Germline CDR1 and CDR2: SGHKS and YYEKEE (reference sequence). V was cut by 5 bases and J by 7 bases, with 19 bases left in between. The CDR3 here is CASSYRLGGWNEQFF. Written as DNA, the CDR3 is TGTGCCAGCAGTTACAGACTAGGAGGATGGAATGAGCAGTTCTTC.

V gene TRBV20-1 combines with J gene TRBJ2-3; 10 bases map to TRBD2. The junction had 6 bases not matched to a gene; V was cut back by 0 bases and J by 6 bases. Germline V CDR1 and CDR2: DFQATT, SNEGSKA (reference sequence). The CDR3 contains 15 residues. CDR3 region: CSAREFLAGGDTQYF. Written as DNA, the CDR3 is TGCAGTGCTAGAGAGTTTTTAGCGGGAGGCGATACGCAGTATTTT.

This clonotype was picked up many times. The genes are TRBV5-1 and TRBJ2-1; 13 bases fit TRBD2. Looked up from germline, CDR1 is SGHRS and CDR2 is YFSETQ. With 6 bases clipped from V and 7 bases from J, the junction kept 4 bases outside the gene matches. The CDR3 is 14 amino acids. CDR3 residues: CASTGLAGLNEQFF. CDR3 DNA sequence: TGCGCCAGCACGGGACTAGCGGGACTGAATGAGCAGTTCTTC.

This clonotype has ten or more counts. The rearrangement joins TRBV20-1 to TRBJ1-1; D gene unclear. Germline V gene data show CDR1 as DFQATT and CDR2 as SNEGSKA (reference sequence). The CDR3 has 12 amino acids. V lost 0 bases, J lost 11 bases, and 13 bases lay in between. CDR3 coding DNA: TGCAGTGCTAGAGATGACGATCAAAGGGCTTTCTTT. It is translated as CSARDDDQRAFF.

This clonotype has a single count. The J gene is TRBJ2-7, the V gene TRBV7-2, with no clear D. Trimming pared 1 base from V and 2 bases from J, leaving 9 bases between. Per germline, CDR1 SGHTA and CDR2 FQGNSA. This CDR3 is built from 14 residues. The CDR3 DNA is TGTGCCAGCAGCTTAGAAAGTACTACCTACGAGCAGTACTTC. Translated: CASSLESTTYEQYF.

This clonotype was found many times. The chain has TRBV7-9 and TRBJ2-7; 7 bases are shared with TRBD2. This CDR3 is 13 amino acids long. V shed 7 bases, J shed 0 bases, and the junction held 3 bases outside the gene matches. CDR1 is SEHNR and CDR2 is FQNEAQ in the germline V gene (reference sequence). CDR3 bases: TGTGCCAGCACTGGCGGGAGCTCCTACGAGCAGTACTTC. This sequence encodes CASTGGSSYEQYF.

This clonotype was recorded many times. This chain links TRBV20-1 with TRBJ2-3, with 7 bases that match TRBD2. Germline V gene lookup returns CDR1 DFQATT and CDR2 SNEGSKA (reference sequence). The CDR3 contains 12 residues. Losses at the gene ends were 6 bases for V and 3 bases for J; bases not matched to a gene: 3. CDR3 nucleotides: TGCAGTGCGGGCGGGGGAACAGATACGCAGTATTTT. Its translation: CSAGGGTDTQYF.

This clonotype was seen more than once but under ten times. The chain is built from TRBV6-5 and TRBJ2-7; 8 bases match TRBD2. This CDR3 comprises 14 residues. V shed 7 bases, J shed 6 bases, and the junction held 11 bases outside the gene matches. The V gene's germline CDR1 is MNHEY and CDR2 SVGAGI. The CDR3 DNA follows: TGTGCCAGCACTTTCCCGGGGGGGCTAACCGAGCAGTACTTC. Translation: CASTFPGGLTEQYF.

This clonotype was seen many times. The genes are TRBV5-1 and TRBJ1-2; D is unresolved. The CDR3 loop spans 13 amino acids. V was shortened by 0 bases and J by 6 bases, with 9 bases between the two germline ends. Per germline, CDR1 SGHRS and CDR2 YFSETQ. CDR3 in amino acids: CASSLEALHGYTF. The CDR3 DNA reads as TGCGCCAGCAGCTTGGAGGCCCTGCATGGCTACACCTTC.

The chain joins TRBV6-2 or TRBV6-3 to TRBJ1-2; TRBD1 matches 8 bases. This CDR3 region has 15 residues. Losses at the gene ends were 0 bases for V and 7 bases for J; bases not matched to a gene: 7. In germline, CDR1 is MNHEY, CDR2 SVGEGT. The CDR3 sequence: CASSYSTGTGFGYTF. DNA for the CDR3: TGTGCCAGCAGTTACTCCACCGGGACAGGATTTGGCTACACCTTC.

This clonotype was detected a few times. J is TRBJ2-2 and V is TRBV27; D remains unclear. V lost 5 bases, J lost 4 bases, and 5 bases lay in between. The germline gives CDR1 MNHEY, CDR2 SMNVEV (reference sequence). The CDR3 totals 12 residues. Written as DNA, the CDR3 is TGTGCCAGCAGTGTGCCCACCGGGGAGCTGTTTTTT. Protein: CASSVPTGELFF.

The rearrangement joins TRBV5-1 to TRBJ2-7; no reliable D call. The CDR3 contains 15 residues. Between the trimmed V and J ends, which lost 1 base and 4 bases, there was a span of 15 bases. CDR1 and CDR2 from the germline V gene are SGHRS and YFSETQ. The CDR3 sequence is CASSLKESRRYEQYF. Written as DNA, the CDR3 is TGCGCCAGCAGCTTGAAGGAGTCGAGAAGGTACGAGCAGTACTTC. Drawing the rest from reference TRBV5-1 and TRBJ2-7, the complete variable domain is KAGVTQTPRYLIKTRGQQVTLSCSPISGHRSVSWYQQTPGQGLQFLFEYFSETQRNKGNFPGRFSGRQFSNSRSEMNVSTLELGDSALYLCASSLKESRRYEQYFGPGTRLTVT.

This clonotype was counted only a few times. The DNA for the CDR3 is TGCGCCAGCAGCCTGGGGCGGGGGCTAGGGTACAATGAGCAGTTCTTC. Residues: CASSLGRGLGYNEQFF. The rearrangement joins TRBV5-1 to TRBJ2-1; tentative D call: TRBD2 (7 bases). Trimming cost V 4 bases and J 4 bases, with 18 bases left between them. The length of the CDR3 is 16 residues. CDR1 and CDR2 (germline): SGHRS, YFSETQ.

This clonotype has ten or more counts. The rearrangement links TRBV6-6 to TRBJ1-4; tentative D call: TRBD1 (5 bases). Germline V lookup: CDR1 MNHNY, CDR2 SVGAGI (reference sequence). V shed 2 bases and J shed 7 bases, with 11 bases lying between them. This CDR3 is built from 14 residues. The CDR3 spells CASSYIGAGEKLFF. The CDR3 DNA reads as TGTGCCAGCAGTTACATTGGGGCAGGTGAAAAACTGTTTTTT.

The chain joins TRBV2 to TRBJ1-2; no clear D gene. V was pared by 8 bases and J by 7 bases, with 14 bases between. Germline V gene data show CDR1 as SNHLY and CDR2 as FYNNEI. The CDR3 runs to 12 residues. The CDR3 loop reads CASHLETGGYTF. The CDR3, as DNA: TGTGCCAGCCACCTGGAAACTGGTGGCTACACCTTC.

The J gene is TRBJ2-4, the V gene TRBV27; maybe TRBD2 (5 bases). V was clipped by 3 bases and J by 7 bases, with 16 bases between them. Germline lookup yields CDR1 MNHEY and CDR2 SMNVEV (reference sequence). The CDR3 totals 15 residues. The CDR3 DNA is TGTGCCAGCAGTTTGACGACTAACGGGCCCAACATTCAGTACTTC. Translation gives CASSLTTNGPNIQYF.

The chain is built from TRBV9 and TRBJ2-5; possibly TRBD2 for D (5 bases). V lost 2 bases and J 5 bases, leaving 10 bases between the germline ends. This CDR3 region has 13 residues. From germline, CDR1 is SGDLS and CDR2 YYNGEE. CDR3 in amino acids: CASSVNTRETQYF. The CDR3 bases are TGTGCCAGCAGCGTGAACACTAGGGAGACCCAGTACTTC.

The table lists this clonotype with a few counts. The genes are TRBV29-1 and TRBJ2-7; 8 nucleotides align to TRBD2. Unmatched junction bases numbered 8, after V lost 4 bases and J lost 6 bases. From germline, CDR1 is SQVTM and CDR2 ANQGSEA. This CDR3 spans 13 amino acids. CDR3 sequence (DNA): TGCAGCGTTGTTACCCGGGGGGGGTCCGAGCAGTACTTC. This sequence encodes CSVVTRGGSEQYF.

This clonotype was picked up many times. This chain links TRBV12-3 or TRBV12-4 with TRBJ2-1; no definite D call. CDR3 length: 13 residues. Deletions cut 0 bases from V and 5 bases from J, with 5 bases between. CDR3 amino acids: CASSLAMDNEQFF. In DNA, the CDR3 is TGTGCCAGCAGTTTAGCGATGGACAATGAGCAGTTCTTC.

In its sample, this clonotype was seen many times. This chain uses TRBV12-3 or TRBV12-4 with TRBJ1-2; 10 nucleotides match TRBD1. The CDR3 totals 13 residues. The J segment lost 8 bases and the V segment lost 6 bases, leaving 6 bases of the junction unmatched. CDR3 region: CASRRQGAGGYTF. CDR3 nucleotides: TGTGCCAGCAGAAGACAGGGGGCGGGCGGCTACACCTTC.